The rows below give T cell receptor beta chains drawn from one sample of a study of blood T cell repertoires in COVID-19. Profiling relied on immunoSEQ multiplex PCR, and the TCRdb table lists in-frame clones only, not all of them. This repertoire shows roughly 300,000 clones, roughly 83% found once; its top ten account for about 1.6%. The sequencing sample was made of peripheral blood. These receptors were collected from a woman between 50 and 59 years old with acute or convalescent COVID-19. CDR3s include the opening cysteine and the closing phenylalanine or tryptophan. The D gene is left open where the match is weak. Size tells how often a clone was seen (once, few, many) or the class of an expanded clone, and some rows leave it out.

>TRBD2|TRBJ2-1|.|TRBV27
TGTGCCGTAACTAGCGGGAGGGGTTTCTACAATGAGCAGTTCTTC
CAVTSGRGFYNEQFF
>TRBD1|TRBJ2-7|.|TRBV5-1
TGCGCCAGCAGCCTCGCCTCCAGGGGGCAGACTTGGGAGCAGTACTTC
CASSLASRGQTWEQYF
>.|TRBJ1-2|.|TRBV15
TGTGCCACCAGCAGAGGGCGGGGCCTGAACTCTGGCTACACCTTC
CATSRGRGLNSGYTF
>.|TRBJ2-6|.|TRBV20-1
TGCAGTGCTAGTCGGTCAGGGGGGACCAACGTCCTGACTTTC
CSASRSGGTNVLTF
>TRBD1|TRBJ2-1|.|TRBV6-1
TGTGCCAGCAGTGAAATAGGCAGGGGGAGTAATGAGCAGTTCTTC
CASSEIGRGSNEQFF
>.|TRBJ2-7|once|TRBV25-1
TGTGCCAGCAGGGGAGTTCAGTCGCACGAGCAGTACTTC
CASRGVQSHEQYF
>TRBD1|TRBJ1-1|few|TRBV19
TGTGCCAGTAGTATCGGACAGGGGTACACTGAAGCTTTCTTT
CASSIGQGYTEAFF
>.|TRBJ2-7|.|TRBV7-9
TGTGCCAGCAGCTTAGTTACGGCGGAGGTCGAGCAGTACTTC
CASSLVTAEVEQYF
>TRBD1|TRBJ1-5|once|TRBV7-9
TGTGCCAGTACAGGGGGTACGAATCAGCCCCAGCATTTT
CASTGGTNQPQHF
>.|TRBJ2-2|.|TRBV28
TGTGCCAGCAGTTCCCGGGGGACAGCCAACACCGGGGAGCTGTTTTTT
CASSSRGTANTGELFF
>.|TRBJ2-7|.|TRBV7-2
TGTGCCAGCAGCTTAGGGGCCGGGACTCCATACGAGCAGTACTTC
CASSLGAGTPYEQYF
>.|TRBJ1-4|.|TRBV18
TGTGCCAGCTCAGAGCCCATTTCTCGTCTGTTTTTT
CASSEPISRLFF
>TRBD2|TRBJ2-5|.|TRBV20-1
TGTCTGGGGGGGAACCAAGAGACCCAGTACTTC
CLGGNQETQYF
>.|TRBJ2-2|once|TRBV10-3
TGTGCCACCTCCATGGGGGAGGACACCGGGGAGCTGTTTTTT
CATSMGEDTGELFF
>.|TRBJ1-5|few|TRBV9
TGTGCCAGCAGCGTAGACCCAGATCAGCCCCAGCATTTT
CASSVDPDQPQHF